Listed here are 9 T cell receptor beta chains from one sample, sequenced in a study of T-cell memory formation after mild COVID-19. A single record per CDR3 protein comes from TCRdb applying MiXCR to the 5' RACE reads. Seen here are 140,000 to 150,000 distinct CDR3 sequences, roughly 24% observed once, and the top ten hold approximately 25%. The sequenced material came from PBMCs or a T cell subset sorted from them (not recorded which). These receptors originate from an adult woman who had mild COVID-19 (a few samples of this study predate the infection). Cell type and time point are not known.

The V and J genes are TRBV3-1 and TRBJ2-4; D is uncertain. V was pared by 0 bases and J by 1 base, with 16 bases between. The CDR3 totals 18 residues. From germline, CDR1 is LGHDT and CDR2 YNNKEL (reference sequence). The CDR3 protein is CASSQDQEYSVAKNIQYF. CDR3 nucleotide sequence: TGTGCCAGCAGCCAAGATCAAGAATACTCGGTGGCCAAAAACATTCAGTACTTC.

A few counts support this clonotype. For the CDR3, the DNA is TGTGCCACCAGTGATTCCAGGGACGGAACCTACGAGCAGTACTTC. Amino acid sequence: CATSDSRDGTYEQYF. The V gene is TRBV24-1, the J gene TRBJ2-7; D possibly uses TRBD1 or TRBD2 (5 bases each). This CDR3 spans 15 amino acids. The germline V and J ends were trimmed by 2 bases and 2 bases, with 12 bases remaining between them. Per the germline V gene, CDR1 is KGHDR and CDR2 is SFDVKD.

The chain recombines TRBV4-3 with TRBJ2-1; D ambiguous. Looked up from germline, CDR1 is LGHNA and CDR2 is YSLEER. The V end was cut by 4 bases, the J end by 4 bases, with 14 bases between. This CDR3 is 15 amino acids long. CDR3 in amino acids: CASSRTGSQYNEQFF. The CDR3 DNA sequence: TGCGCCAGCAGCCGAACCGGGTCCCAATACAATGAGCAGTTCTTC.

This clonotype has a handful of counts. The gene calls are TRBV7-9 and TRBJ2-5, with 10 positions matching TRBD1. Trimming took 4 bases from V and 5 from J; bases not matched to a gene: 7. Germline loops: CDR1 SEHNR, CDR2 FQNEAQ (reference sequence). This CDR3 is 15 amino acids long. The CDR3 protein is CASSSRQGALETQYF. The CDR3 DNA reads as TGTGCCAGCAGCTCCAGACAGGGGGCACTGGAGACCCAGTACTTC.

This clonotype was counted a few times. The J gene is TRBJ2-1, the V gene TRBV15, with a weak D call TRBD2 (6 bases). This CDR3 comprises 18 residues. Germline-derived CDR1 and CDR2 are LNHNV and YYDKDF (reference sequence). Trimming left V 4 bases short and J 3 bases short, with 22 bases between. In DNA, the CDR3 is TGTGCCACCAGCACCGACCTTTTCTCGGGAGCTATCTACAATGAGCAGTTCTTC. Residues: CATSTDLFSGAIYNEQFF.

This clonotype came up a few times. The chain couples TRBV7-3 to TRBJ2-1; possibly TRBD2 for D (6 bases). The ends were cut back, 2 bases at V and 6 bases at J, with 8 bases in the middle. Germline CDR1 is SGHTA and CDR2 is FQGTGA. This CDR3 spans 13 amino acids. The CDR3 spells CASSLGDFNEQFF. The CDR3 DNA sequence: TGTGCCAGCAGCTTAGGGGACTTCAATGAGCAGTTCTTC.

This chain uses TRBV7-2 with TRBJ1-1; D call uncertain. Trimming left V 2 bases short and J 1 base short, with 8 bases between. This CDR3 has 14 amino acids. The germline V gene has CDR1 SGHTA and CDR2 FQGNSA. The CDR3 DNA reads TGTGCCAGCAGCTTAATAAAGGGGAACACTGAAGCTTTCTTT. It specifies CASSLIKGNTEAFF.

The CDR3 loop is CASSPIGSETQYF. DNA for the CDR3: TGTGCCAGCAGCCCTATTGGGTCAGAGACCCAGTACTTC. The chain uses TRBV5-5 and TRBJ2-5; D uncertain. The CDR3 extends over 13 amino acids. The germline gives CDR1 SGHKS, CDR2 YYEKEE (reference sequence). Trimming took off 4 bases at V and 4 bases at J, with 11 bases between the two ends.

This clonotype was seen more than once but under ten times. This chain links TRBV7-2 with TRBJ2-1; TRBD2 matches at 7 bases. Germline V lookup: CDR1 SGHTA, CDR2 FQGNSA. After removal of 4 bases from V and 5 bases from J, the junction contained 5 bases not matched to a gene. The CDR3 has 14 residues. As DNA, the CDR3 is TGTGCCAGCAGCTCGAGCGGGACCCACAATGAGCAGTTCTTC. As protein: CASSSSGTHNEQFF.